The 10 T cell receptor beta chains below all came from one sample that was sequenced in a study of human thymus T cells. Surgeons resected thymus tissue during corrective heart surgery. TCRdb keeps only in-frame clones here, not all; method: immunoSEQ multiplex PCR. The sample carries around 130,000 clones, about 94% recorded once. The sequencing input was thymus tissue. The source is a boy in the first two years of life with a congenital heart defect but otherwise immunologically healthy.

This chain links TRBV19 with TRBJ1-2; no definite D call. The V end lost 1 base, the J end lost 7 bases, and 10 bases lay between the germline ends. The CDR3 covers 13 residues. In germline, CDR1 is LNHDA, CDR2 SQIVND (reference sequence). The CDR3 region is CASSIGTDAGYTF. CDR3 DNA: TGTGCCAGTAGTATAGGAACGGATGCTGGCTACACCTTC.

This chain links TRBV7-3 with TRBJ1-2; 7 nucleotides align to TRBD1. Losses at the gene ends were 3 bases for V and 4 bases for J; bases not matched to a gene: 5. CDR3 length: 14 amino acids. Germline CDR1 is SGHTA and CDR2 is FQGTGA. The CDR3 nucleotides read TGTGCCAGCAGCTTCAGGGGGAAGGGCTATGGCTACACCTTC. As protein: CASSFRGKGYGYTF.

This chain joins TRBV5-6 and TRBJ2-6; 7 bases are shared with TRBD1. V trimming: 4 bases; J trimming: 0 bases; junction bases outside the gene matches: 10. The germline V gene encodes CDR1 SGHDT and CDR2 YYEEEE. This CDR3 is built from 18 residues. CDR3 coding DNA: TGTGCCAGCAGCACGCTGAGGGGACAGCACTCTGGGGCCAACGTCCTGACTTTC. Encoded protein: CASSTLRGQHSGANVLTF.

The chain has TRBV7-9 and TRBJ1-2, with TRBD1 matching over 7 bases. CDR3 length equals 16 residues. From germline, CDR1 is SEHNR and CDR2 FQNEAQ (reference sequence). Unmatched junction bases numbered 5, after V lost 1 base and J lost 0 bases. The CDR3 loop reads CASSLGDRATNYGYTF. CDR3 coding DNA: TGTGCCAGCAGCTTAGGCGACAGGGCAACTAACTATGGCTACACCTTC.

CDR3 sequence reads: CASGFSGGTNTGELFF. The CDR3 nucleotides are TGTGCTAGTGGTTTCAGCGGGGGGACGAACACCGGGGAGCTGTTTTTT. This sequence joins TRBV12-5 and TRBJ2-2; 9 bases line up with TRBD2. CDR3 size: 16 residues. Per the germline V gene, CDR1 is LGHNT and CDR2 is FRNRAP. V shed 3 bases, J shed 0 bases, and the junction held 2 bases outside the gene matches. Drawing the rest from reference TRBV12-5 and TRBJ2-2, the complete variable domain is DARVTQTPRHKVTEMGQEVTMRCQPILGHNTVFWYRQTMMQGLELLAYFRNRAPLDDSGMPKDRFSAEMPDATLATLKIQPSEPRDSAVYFCASGFSGGTNTGELFFGEGSRLTVL.

The DNA of the CDR3 is TGCGCCAGCAGCCAAGATGGGGCAGCCTACGAGCAGTACTTC. Translated: CASSQDGAAYEQYF. This sequence joins TRBV4-3 and TRBJ2-7; tentatively, D is TRBD1 (5 bases). CDR1 is LGHNA, CDR2 YSLEER, per germline. V lost 0 bases and J 2 bases, leaving 8 bases between the germline ends. The CDR3 is 14 residues long.

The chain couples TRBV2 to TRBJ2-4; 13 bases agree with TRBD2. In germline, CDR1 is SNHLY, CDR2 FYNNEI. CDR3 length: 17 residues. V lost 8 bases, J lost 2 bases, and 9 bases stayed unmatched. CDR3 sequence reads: CASGRTSGGITKNIQYF. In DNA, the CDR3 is TGTGCCAGCGGACGGACTAGCGGGGGTATTACCAAAAACATTCAGTACTTC.

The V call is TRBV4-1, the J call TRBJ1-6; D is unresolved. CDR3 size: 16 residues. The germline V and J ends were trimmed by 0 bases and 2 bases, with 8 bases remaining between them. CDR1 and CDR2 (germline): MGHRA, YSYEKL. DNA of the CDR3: TGCGCCAGCAGCCAAGAGCTCCGGGCCTATAATTCACCCCTCCACTTT. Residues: CASSQELRAYNSPLHF.

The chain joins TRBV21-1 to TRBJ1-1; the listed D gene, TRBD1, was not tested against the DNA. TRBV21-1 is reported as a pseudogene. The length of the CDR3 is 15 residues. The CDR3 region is CASSKGDRDRGLAFF. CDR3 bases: TGTGCCAGCAGCAAAGGGGACCGGGACAGGGGTTTAGCTTTCTTT.

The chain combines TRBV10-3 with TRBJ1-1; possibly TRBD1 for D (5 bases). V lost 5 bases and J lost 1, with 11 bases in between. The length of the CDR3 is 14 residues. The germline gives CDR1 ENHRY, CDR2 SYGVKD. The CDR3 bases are TGTGCCATCAGTTCCAGGGCCCAGAACACTGAAGCTTTCTTT. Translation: CAISSRAQNTEAFF.